The entry below gives a single TCR beta chain sequence along with its context. TCRdb called the RT-PCR reads again in MiXCR, with one record for every CDR3 protein. The sample has approximately 720,000 distinct CDR3 sequences, approximately 15% seen once; the top ten hold just over 3.5%. The source of this sequence is a female donor in good health, serving as a healthy control. Sequencing was performed on memory CD4+ T cells from blood.

Here the CDR3 DNA reads TGTGCCATCAGTGAGGGACAGCCAACTTCACCCCTCCACTTT. As protein: CAISEGQPTSPLHF. This chain joins TRBV10-3 and TRBJ1-6; D may be TRBD1 (6 bases). Germline V CDR1 and CDR2: ENHRY, SYGVKD. CDR3 length: 14 residues. The V end lost 2 bases, the J end lost 9 bases, and 11 bases lay between the germline ends.